One and the same sample provided the 20 T cell receptor beta chains below, sequenced in a study of CD8 T cells in acute hepatitis C reinfection. The time point is: naive CD8 control sorted from an acute-time-point sample. TCRdb's table, derived via immunoSEQ multiplex PCR, lists solely in-frame clones and lacks some. The sample lists about 40,000 clones, approximately 85% occurring once. The sequenced sample consisted of naive CD8+ T cells from PBMCs. All receptors come from a woman aged 18-30 years who spontaneously cleared hepatitis C infection.

The chain is built from TRBV25-1 and TRBJ2-7, with a possible D match to TRBD2 (5 bases). Germline lookup yields CDR1 MGHDK and CDR2 SYGVNS. The CDR3 totals 17 residues. Trimming cost V 1 base and J 5 bases, with 21 bases left between them. The CDR3, as DNA: TGTGCCAGCAGTGAATTTTTTAGTGGAGGCCAGGTGGACGAGCAGTACTTC. Its protein product is CASSEFFSGGQVDEQYF.

This clone was detected only once. The chain links TRBV7-6 to TRBJ2-1, with 10 positions matching TRBD2. This CDR3 spans 16 amino acids. After removal of 2 bases from V and 5 bases from J, the junction contained 6 bases not matched to a gene. Germline CDR1 reads SGHVS; CDR2 reads FNYEAQ. In nucleotides, the CDR3 is TGTGCCAGCAGCTTATTCGGGACTAGCGAACACAATGAGCAGTTCTTC. Protein product: CASSLFGTSEHNEQFF.

This clone has only a few counts. The genes are TRBV27 and TRBJ2-1, with D tentatively TRBD2 (6 bases). The CDR3 is made up of 13 amino acids. The germline gives CDR1 MNHEY, CDR2 SMNVEV (reference sequence). Trimming took off 8 bases at V and 7 bases at J, with 15 bases between the two ends. The CDR3 DNA follows: TGTGCCAGCGGGACTTTGGTCGGGAATGAGCAGTTCTTC. Amino acid sequence: CASGTLVGNEQFF.

This chain connects TRBV29-1 to TRBJ1-2; D call uncertain. The V gene lost 5 bases and the J gene lost 4 bases, with 14 bases spanning the gap. The germline V gene encodes CDR1 SQVTM and CDR2 ANQGSEA. The CDR3 has 13 amino acids. The CDR3 nucleotides read TGCAGCGTTAAGGGAGTAAGAGGCTATGGCTACACCTTC. Translating it yields CSVKGVRGYGYTF.

This sequence joins TRBV29-1 and TRBJ1-2; perhaps TRBD1 as D (5 bases). Trimming removed 6 bases at V and 3 bases at J, with 14 bases between. The CDR3 totals 13 residues. Germline values: CDR1 SQVTM, CDR2 ANQGSEA. The CDR3 DNA is TGCAGCGTCGACCTAGGGACCTACTATGGCTACACCTTC. Translated: CSVDLGTYYGYTF.

This sequence joins TRBV7-7 and TRBJ2-3; no clear D. Looked up from germline, CDR1 is SSHAT and CDR2 is FNYEAQ (reference sequence). This CDR3 region has 14 residues. Trimming cost V 1 base and J 2 bases, with 7 bases left between them. The CDR3 spells CASSLVGTTDTQYF. CDR3 coding DNA: TGTGCCAGCAGCTTAGTTGGCACCACAGATACGCAGTATTTT.

The J gene is TRBJ2-1, the V gene TRBV9, with D maybe TRBD2 (6 bases). Trimming left V 3 bases short and J 3 bases short, with 13 bases between. This CDR3 has 15 amino acids. The V gene's germline CDR1 is SGDLS and CDR2 YYNGEE. The CDR3 reads CASSAAGKGYNEQFF. CDR3 DNA: TGTGCCAGCAGCGCTGCGGGAAAGGGCTACAATGAGCAGTTCTTC.

This clone has a single count. The DNA for the CDR3 is TGTGCCAGCAGCCAAGATGGTGGGAACACTGAAGCTTTCTTT. It specifies CASSQDGGNTEAFF. The chain recombines TRBV4-2 with TRBJ1-1; no clear D gene. Germline V gives CDR1 LGHNA, CDR2 YNFKEQ. Trimming cost V 0 bases and J 1 base, with 6 bases left between them. This CDR3 spans 14 amino acids.

This chain joins TRBV7-8 and TRBJ1-5, with D possibly TRBD1 on 5 matching bases. The CDR3 loop spans 13 amino acids. Between the trimmed V and J ends, which lost 5 bases and 4 bases, there was a span of 9 bases. The germline V gene has CDR1 SGHVS and CDR2 FQNEAQ. This CDR3 is CASSQGPNQPQHF. For the CDR3, the DNA is TGTGCCAGCAGCCAGGGACCAAATCAGCCCCAGCATTTT.

V gene TRBV5-4 combines with J gene TRBJ2-7; D uncertain. This CDR3 comprises 14 residues. The V gene lost 0 bases and the J gene lost 0 bases, with 7 bases spanning the gap. Germline loops: CDR1 SGHNT, CDR2 YYREEE (reference sequence). The CDR3 reads CASSLVSSSYEQYF. The CDR3 DNA reads TGTGCCAGCAGCTTGGTAAGCAGCTCCTACGAGCAGTACTTC.

The chain links TRBV9 to TRBJ2-2; D remains ambiguous. The V and J ends lost 3 bases and 4 bases respectively, with 16 bases between them. This CDR3 region has 16 residues. Germline values: CDR1 SGDLS, CDR2 YYNGEE. DNA of the CDR3: TGTGCCAGCAGCGCCGGCGTCGGGCTCCGCACCGGGGAGCTGTTTTTT. It specifies CASSAGVGLRTGELFF.

This rearrangement joins TRBV27 to TRBJ2-2, with TRBD2 identical over 9 bases. The CDR3 is 16 residues long. Germline V CDR1 and CDR2: MNHEY, SMNVEV (reference sequence). V was clipped by 2 bases and J by 3 bases; unmatched bases: 4. The CDR3 loop reads CASSLIGGRDTGELFF. The CDR3 DNA reads as TGTGCCAGCAGTTTAATTGGCGGGAGGGACACCGGGGAGCTGTTTTTT.

J is TRBJ2-4 and V is TRBV9, with D perhaps TRBD1 or TRBD2 (5 bases each). V was shortened by 0 bases and J by 6 bases, with 7 bases between the two germline ends. CDR1 and CDR2 from the germline V gene are SGDLS and YYNGEE. The CDR3 contains 13 residues. The CDR3 DNA reads TGTGCCAGCAGCGTAGAGGGGACAAACATTCAGTACTTC. Encoded protein: CASSVEGTNIQYF.

This clone turned up a few times. The CDR3 here is CASSQVGVRWDTEAFF. CDR3 in DNA: TGCGCCAGCAGCCAAGTAGGGGTAAGGTGGGACACTGAAGCTTTCTTT. The gene calls are TRBV4-1 and TRBJ1-1; TRBD1 might be the D (5 bases). The CDR3 totals 16 residues. The germline V gene encodes CDR1 MGHRA and CDR2 YSYEKL. The ends were cut back, 1 base at V and 3 bases at J, with 15 bases in the middle.

The chain combines TRBV5-1 with TRBJ2-5; D unresolved. The germline V and J ends were trimmed by 5 bases and 5 bases, with 7 bases remaining between them. Germline V gene sequence: CDR1 SGHRS, CDR2 YFSETQ. There are 11 residues in the CDR3. CDR3 amino acids: CASSFGETQYF. CDR3 DNA: TGCGCCAGCAGTTTCGGGGAGACCCAGTACTTC.

This clone was seen only a few times. The J gene is TRBJ1-1, the V gene TRBV7-9; D is unresolved. The CDR3 covers 15 residues. V was trimmed by 5 bases and J by 5 bases, leaving 18 bases between them. CDR1 is SEHNR and CDR2 is FQNEAQ in the germline V gene (reference sequence). CDR3 sequence: CASSPLTPVRTEAFF. The CDR3 coding sequence is TGTGCCAGCAGCCCCCTCACACCCGTCAGAACTGAAGCTTTCTTT.

The chain joins TRBV7-6 to TRBJ2-1; TRBD2 is a possible D gene (5 bases). V was trimmed by 3 bases and J by 7 bases, leaving 22 bases between them. The CDR3 spans 17 residues. Per the germline V gene, CDR1 is SGHVS and CDR2 is FNYEAQ. The CDR3 nucleotides are TGTGCCAGCAGCTTCGAAAGCCGCGGGTTCATCCGGAATGAGCAGTTCTTC. Translating gives CASSFESRGFIRNEQFF.

This rearrangement joins TRBV11-2 to TRBJ2-2; D possibly corresponds to TRBD2 (5 bases). Trimming removed 2 bases at V and 7 bases at J, with 14 bases between. The V gene's germline CDR1 is SGHAT and CDR2 FQNNGV. This CDR3 comprises 15 residues. As DNA, the CDR3 is TGTGCCAGCAGCTTAAGATTGTCGGGGAGCGGGGAGCTGTTTTTT. Its protein is CASSLRLSGSGELFF.

Concerning this clone itself: This CDR3 is also generated by other DNA sequences in the sample. The CDR3 nucleotides are TGTGCCAGTAGTCCCGTAGGAGAAAACACTGAAGCTTTCTTT. Translation: CASSPVGENTEAFF. V usage is TRBV27 and J usage is TRBJ1-1, with D unclear. The CDR3 is 14 residues long. Between the trimmed V and J ends, which lost 9 bases and 2 bases, there was a span of 16 bases. Germline lookup yields CDR1 MNHEY and CDR2 SMNVEV (reference sequence).

The chain carries TRBV27 and TRBJ2-3; 8 nucleotides match TRBD2. The CDR3 spans 13 residues. Germline assignment: CDR1 MNHEY and CDR2 SMNVEV (reference sequence). The junction had 11 bases not matched to a gene; V was cut back by 10 bases and J by 8 bases. CDR3 DNA sequence: TGTGCCACCAGCCCAGCGGGAGCAGGTACGCAGTATTTT. Translation: CATSPAGAGTQYF.